These 31 T cell receptor beta chains share one sample of origin, sequenced in a study of blood T cell repertoires in COVID-19. Data came from immunoSEQ multiplex PCR; TCRdb stores just in-frame clones and leaves some out. Among about 350,000 clones listed, 91% were seen once. The sample comprised peripheral blood. These TCRs come from a woman younger than 30 who had recovered from COVID-19.

The chain couples TRBV5-6 to TRBJ2-1; no reliable D call. The CDR3 is 13 residues long. V was cut by 2 bases and J by 2 bases, with 5 bases left in between. Germline V gene sequence: CDR1 SGHDT, CDR2 YYEEEE. The CDR3 bases are TGTGCCAGCAGCTTCGGTACCTACAATGAGCAGTTCTTC. This sequence encodes CASSFGTYNEQFF.

The chain couples TRBV27 to TRBJ2-2, with 7 bases aligning to TRBD2. The junction had 4 bases not matched to a gene; V was cut back by 1 base and J by 2 bases. Germline-derived CDR1 and CDR2 are MNHEY and SMNVEV (reference sequence). CDR3 length: 16 amino acids. Here the CDR3 reads CASSLFAGENTGELFF. The CDR3 DNA is TGTGCCAGCAGTTTATTCGCGGGAGAAAACACCGGGGAGCTGTTTTTT.

This chain links TRBV12-5 with TRBJ1-4; 8 bases align to TRBD1. Germline trimming cut 4 bases from V and 7 bases from J; bases unmatched to any gene: 5. The CDR3 is made up of 14 amino acids. The germline CDR1 and CDR2 sequences are LGHNT and FRNRAP. The CDR3 reads CASGWDRLSEKLFF. CDR3 DNA: TGTGCTAGTGGTTGGGACAGGCTGAGTGAAAAACTGTTTTTT. Full variable domain (rest looked up from reference TRBV12-5 and TRBJ1-4): DARVTQTPRHKVTEMGQEVTMRCQPILGHNTVFWYRQTMMQGLELLAYFRNRAPLDDSGMPKDRFSAEMPDATLATLKIQPSEPRDSAVYFCASGWDRLSEKLFFGSGTQLSVL.

The V call is TRBV6-5, the J call TRBJ2-3; 7 bases fit TRBD2. In germline, CDR1 is MNHEY, CDR2 SVGAGI. This CDR3 has 15 amino acids. V dropped 6 bases and J dropped 0; count of bases not matched to a gene: 6. CDR3 DNA sequence: TGTGCCAGCAGGAAAAGCGGGGCTAGCACAGATACGCAGTATTTT. Its protein is CASRKSGASTDTQYF.

The chain carries TRBV11-3 and TRBJ2-6; unclear D gene. Trimming removed 5 bases from V and 5 bases from J, with 13 bases in between. The CDR3 loop spans 15 amino acids. From germline, CDR1 is SGHNT and CDR2 YENEEA. CDR3 in DNA: TGTGCCAGCAGCCTCGACACCCTCAGGGCCAACGTCCTGACTTTC. Translated, it gives CASSLDTLRANVLTF. Full variable domain (remainder filled in from reference TRBV11-3 and TRBJ2-6): EAGVVQSPRYKIIEKKQPVAFWCNPISGHNTLYWYLQNLGQGPELLIRYENEEAVDDSQLPKDRFSAERLKGVDSTLKIQPAELGDSAVYLCASSLDTLRANVLTFGAGSRLTVL.

In its sample, this clone was seen once. V and J are TRBV5-1 and TRBJ1-1; 8 bases are shared with TRBD1. V shed 4 bases, J shed 3 bases, and the junction held 8 bases outside the gene matches. Germline assignment: CDR1 SGHRS and CDR2 YFSETQ. The CDR3 contains 15 residues. The CDR3 DNA reads as TGCGCCAGCAGCCCGAAACAGGGGGTCGACACTGAAGCTTTCTTT. Translation: CASSPKQGVDTEAFF.

This rearrangement joins TRBV28 to TRBJ1-6; a weak D match, TRBD1 (5 bases). Germline V gene lookup returns CDR1 MDHEN and CDR2 SYDVKM. The CDR3 is 17 residues long. V gave up 4 bases and J gave up 0 bases, with 13 bases separating them. In DNA form, the CDR3 reads TGTGCCAGCAGTTCGCCCCAGGGTCACTCCTATAATTCACCCCTCCACTTT. Protein: CASSSPQGHSYNSPLHF.

This sequence joins TRBV6-2 or TRBV6-3 and TRBJ1-5; 8 bases align to TRBD1. The V and J ends lost 2 bases and 6 bases, in that order; junction bases with no gene match: 6. The CDR3 consists of 15 residues. CDR1 is MNHEY and CDR2 is SVGEGT in the germline V gene. The CDR3 protein is CASSYVRTGPQPQHF. Written as DNA, the CDR3 is TGTGCCAGCAGTTACGTCCGGACAGGGCCTCAGCCCCAGCATTTT.

The J gene is TRBJ1-2, the V gene TRBV19; the D gene is possibly TRBD1 (5 bases). The CDR3 length is 13 residues. V lost 1 base and J 4 bases, leaving 7 bases between the germline ends. In germline, CDR1 is LNHDA, CDR2 SQIVND (reference sequence). This CDR3 reads CASSIGQRYGYTF. In DNA form, the CDR3 reads TGTGCCAGTAGTATAGGACAGCGCTATGGCTACACCTTC.

The V and J genes are TRBV5-4 and TRBJ2-5, with TRBD2 matching 16 bases. With V trimmed by 4 bases and J by 7 bases, 4 bases remained unmatched. Germline assignment: CDR1 SGHNT and CDR2 YYREEE (reference sequence). The length of the CDR3 is 15 residues. CDR3 protein: CASSPGLAGGGTQYF. DNA of the CDR3: TGTGCCAGCAGCCCGGGACTAGCGGGAGGGGGGACCCAGTACTTC. Based on the CDR3 plus reference TRBV5-4 and TRBJ2-5, the full variable domain is ETGVTQSPTHLIKTRGQQVTLRCSSQSGHNTVSWYQQALGQGPQFIFQYYREEENGRGNFPPRFSGLQFPNYSSELNVNALELDDSALYLCASSPGLAGGGTQYFGPGTRLLVL.

V gene TRBV7-9 combines with J gene TRBJ1-2, with 11 bases identical to TRBD1. The ends lost 2 bases at V and 3 bases at J; junction bases unmatched: 11. This CDR3 has 18 residues. The germline V gene encodes CDR1 SEHNR and CDR2 FQNEAQ (reference sequence). The CDR3 DNA reads TGTGCCAGCAGCTTATACGGGACAGGGGGTTTCCAGGACTATGGCTACACCTTC. Encoded protein: CASSLYGTGGFQDYGYTF.

This clone has just one count. The chain combines TRBV4-1 with TRBJ1-5, with a tentative D call TRBD1 (6 bases). The germline CDR1 and CDR2 sequences are MGHRA and YSYEKL. Trimming pared 6 bases from V and 2 bases from J, leaving 17 bases between. The CDR3 is 16 amino acids. The CDR3 loop reads CASRDREGVGNQPQHF. In nucleotides, the CDR3 is TGCGCCAGCAGGGACAGAGAGGGGGTGGGCAATCAGCCCCAGCATTTT.

As DNA, the CDR3 is TGTGCCAGCAGTGAATTCCTGGGGACTTCCGATGAAAAACTGTTTTTT. It is translated as CASSEFLGTSDEKLFF. The chain employs TRBV25-1 and TRBJ1-4; a possible D gene is TRBD1 (5 bases). The germline gives CDR1 MGHDK, CDR2 SYGVNS. The CDR3 totals 16 residues. Trimming removed 1 base at V and 6 bases at J, with 15 bases between.

The genes are TRBV12-3 or TRBV12-4 and TRBJ1-3; D uncertain. The CDR3 runs 12 residues. The ends were cut back, 6 bases at V and 0 bases at J, with 3 bases in the middle. CDR3 nucleotides: TGTGCCAGCAGGAGCTCTGGAAACACCATATATTTT. Amino acid sequence: CASRSSGNTIYF.

The genes are TRBV10-3 and TRBJ1-1; D possibly corresponds to TRBD1 (6 bases). Germline lookup yields CDR1 ENHRY and CDR2 SYGVKD. CDR3 size: 14 residues. V was pared by 1 base and J by 0 bases, with 6 bases between. The CDR3 loop reads CAISEYRVNTEAFF. The CDR3 DNA reads as TGTGCCATCAGTGAGTACAGGGTGAACACTGAAGCTTTCTTT.

This sequence joins TRBV11-2 and TRBJ2-1; D perhaps matches TRBD2 (5 bases). This CDR3 contains 16 residues. Trimming removed 5 bases at V and 6 bases at J, with 20 bases between. Germline V gene sequence: CDR1 SGHAT, CDR2 FQNNGV. Written as DNA, the CDR3 is TGTGCCAGCAGCCTAGCAAGTGCGGGCTATTTCAATGAGCAGTTCTTC. Translation gives CASSLASAGYFNEQFF.

This clone has only a few counts. V and J are TRBV2 and TRBJ1-2; D uncertain. This CDR3 has 11 amino acids. Deletions cut 10 bases from V and 4 bases from J, with 10 bases between. Per the germline V gene, CDR1 is SNHLY and CDR2 is FYNNEI. CDR3 sequence: CATDHSYGYTF. Written as DNA, the CDR3 is TGTGCCACCGATCACAGCTATGGCTACACCTTC.

The chain employs TRBV6-5 and TRBJ2-7; tentative D call: TRBD1 (6 bases). Germline lookup yields CDR1 MNHEY and CDR2 SVGAGI. The V end was cut by 6 bases, the J end by 0 bases, with 15 bases between. The CDR3 is 15 residues long. The CDR3 loop is CASSDPRTVSYEQYV. In DNA, the CDR3 is TGTGCCAGCAGCGATCCCCGGACAGTCTCCTACGAGCAGTACGTC.

V and J are TRBV14 and TRBJ2-1, with D perhaps matching TRBD2 (7 bases). Germline CDR1 is SGHDN and CDR2 is FVKESK. The length of the CDR3 is 13 residues. V shed 5 bases and J shed 14 bases, with 19 bases lying between them. The CDR3 nucleotides are TGTGCCAGCAGCTCTGGACTAGGGGGGATGGAGTTCTTC. It translates to CASSSGLGGMEFF.

This chain joins TRBV27 and TRBJ2-6, with a weak D call TRBD2 (6 bases). This CDR3 spans 18 amino acids. Per the germline V gene, CDR1 is MNHEY and CDR2 is SMNVEV (reference sequence). Trimming removed 1 base at V and 2 bases at J, with 15 bases between. This CDR3 is CASSLLGGVGAGANVLTF. The DNA of the CDR3 is TGTGCCAGCAGTTTATTGGGGGGAGTTGGGGCTGGGGCCAACGTCCTGACTTTC.

CDR3 sequence reads: CASSYPNRVGEAFF. CDR3 nucleotide sequence: TGTGCCAGCAGTTACCCTAACAGGGTGGGTGAAGCTTTCTTT. This chain uses TRBV6-2 or TRBV6-3 with TRBJ1-1, with a weak D call TRBD1 (6 bases). Germline-derived CDR1 and CDR2 are MNHEY and SVGEGT. The CDR3 runs to 14 residues. Trimming removed 2 bases from V and 7 bases from J, with 14 bases in between.

The V call is TRBV19, the J call TRBJ2-5; tentatively, D is TRBD2 (5 bases). Germline V gene lookup returns CDR1 LNHDA and CDR2 SQIVND (reference sequence). Trimming pared 9 bases from V and 5 bases from J, leaving 19 bases between. This CDR3 has 14 amino acids. The CDR3 DNA is TGTGCCAGACCCCCAGAGGGATTTAACGAGACCCAGTACTTC. Translation gives CARPPEGFNETQYF.

This chain connects TRBV7-2 to TRBJ1-1, with 10 positions matching TRBD1. V lost 8 bases to trimming and J lost 4 bases; unmatched junction nucleotides: 10. The CDR3 is 15 residues long. Germline-derived CDR1 and CDR2 are SGHTA and FQGNSA. CDR3 nucleotides: TGTGCCAGCTTCGAGACAGGGGGCCGAGGCACTGAAGCTTTCTTT. It codes for CASFETGGRGTEAFF. Using reference TRBV7-2 and TRBJ1-1 for the parts outside the CDR3, the full variable domain is GAGVSQSPSNKVTEKGKDVELRCDPISGHTALYWYRQSLGQGLEFLIYFQGNSAPDKSGLPSDRFSAERTGGSVSTLTIQRTQQEDSAVYLCASFETGGRGTEAFFGQGTRLTVV.

The V call is TRBV19, the J call TRBJ2-3; D is unclear. Germline CDR1 is LNHDA and CDR2 is SQIVND (reference sequence). Trimming shortened V by 4 bases and J by 6 bases, and 14 bases separated the two germline ends. The CDR3 sequence is 14 residues long. Here the CDR3 reads CASSKGPGQDTQYF. In nucleotides, the CDR3 is TGTGCCAGTAGTAAAGGCCCAGGTCAGGATACGCAGTATTTT.

The chain couples TRBV5-4 to TRBJ1-1, with D uncertain. The germline V gene encodes CDR1 SGHNT and CDR2 YYREEE (reference sequence). V was trimmed by 0 bases and J by 2 bases, leaving 11 bases between them. CDR3 length: 15 residues. The CDR3 DNA sequence: TGTGCCAGCAGCTTGGTTTTGAGTAGCAACACTGAAGCTTTCTTT. Its protein product is CASSLVLSSNTEAFF.

V gene TRBV20-1 combines with J gene TRBJ1-5; TRBD1 is a possible D gene (5 bases). With 3 bases removed from V and 4 bases from J, the gap between germline ends came to 10 bases. Germline V gene lookup returns CDR1 DFQATT and CDR2 SNEGSKA (reference sequence). The CDR3 loop spans 13 amino acids. The CDR3 is CSASLGGNQPQHF. The CDR3 nucleotides read TGCAGTGCTAGTTTGGGGGGGAATCAGCCCCAGCATTTT.

This clone was seen a handful of times. The V gene is TRBV7-2, the J gene TRBJ1-1; unclear D gene. V gave up 6 bases and J gave up 7 bases, with 15 bases separating them. Per the germline V gene, CDR1 is SGHTA and CDR2 is FQGNSA. The length of the CDR3 is 13 residues. The CDR3 bases are TGTGCCAGCAGATTTAGCGGGAGCCTTGAAGCTTTCTTT. This gives the protein CASRFSGSLEAFF.

The chain recombines TRBV7-7 with TRBJ1-6; 7 positions agree with TRBD1. Trimming cost V 11 bases and J 5 bases; bases outside gene matches: 6. The V gene's germline CDR1 is SSHAT and CDR2 FNYEAQ (reference sequence). CDR3 length: 13 amino acids. The CDR3 DNA sequence: TGTGCCCGACAGGGTCGGGATAATTCACCCCTCCACTTT. Amino acids: CARQGRDNSPLHF.

The J gene is TRBJ1-1, the V gene TRBV5-1; D is unresolved. This CDR3 is 14 amino acids long. V was shortened by 0 bases and J by 6 bases, with 12 bases between the two germline ends. Per germline, CDR1 SGHRS and CDR2 YFSETQ. CDR3 DNA: TGCGCCAGCAGCTTGGATGCGACACCTTCTGAAGCTTTCTTT. Protein product: CASSLDATPSEAFF. Full variable domain (outside the CDR3, taken from reference TRBV5-1 and TRBJ1-1): KAGVTQTPRYLIKTRGQQVTLSCSPISGHRSVSWYQQTPGQGLQFLFEYFSETQRNKGNFPGRFSGRQFSNSRSEMNVSTLELGDSALYLCASSLDATPSEAFFGQGTRLTVV.

This rearrangement joins TRBV7-9 to TRBJ1-4; 8 bases are shared with TRBD1. J gave up 11 bases and V 5 bases, and 7 bases lay outside the gene matches. The CDR3 runs 13 residues. The germline gives CDR1 SEHNR, CDR2 FQNEAQ (reference sequence). CDR3 DNA: TGTGCCAGCAGCCTCCAGGGGGCCGGGAAACTGTTTTTT. This gives the protein CASSLQGAGKLFF.

V gene TRBV11-3 combines with J gene TRBJ2-5, with a possible D match to TRBD2 (5 bases). The V gene's germline CDR1 is SGHNT and CDR2 YENEEA. CDR3 length: 17 amino acids. V gave up 0 bases and J gave up 5 bases, with 19 bases separating them. For the CDR3, the DNA is TGTGCCAGCAGCTTAGATTTTACGGACCATACGGGGGAGACCCAGTACTTC. Translating gives CASSLDFTDHTGETQYF.